This T cell receptor beta chain was found in a study of CD8 T cells in Susac syndrome (dated by TCRdb to the late 2010s). Study-wide context: Among the sequenced Susac syndrome patients, more than five had clinically active disease and roughly 8 were in clinical remission. Repertoire sequencing was used to test whether CD8+ T cell activation and differentiation in Susac syndrome was antigen driven. Susac syndrome patients were therapy-naive, on corticosteroids (some also receiving IVIg), or on IVIg alone at blood withdrawal. Clonality of the CD8+ T cell repertoire was compared between over 10 healthy donors, roughly 14 Susac syndrome patients and 15 multiple sclerosis patients.

What the research found in general, with its limitations: Clonal expansion was seen in Susac syndrome CD8+ repertoires, peaking in CD8+ TEMRA cells and being greater in clinically active patients than in remitting ones. Some 17 Susac-specific public clones were identified in the total CD8+ repertoire, and 5 or 6 Susac-specific public clones were identified in the CD8+ TEMRA repertoire. The number of individuals in the TCR sequencing and HLA analysis was recognized as being relatively small.

Trimming takes 5 bases from V and 5 bases from J, and the germline ends sit 9 bases apart. Reading from cysteine to phenylalanine, the CDR3 counts 12 amino acids. The kept DNA is CDR3 alone, 36 bases in frame from the first base. The germline V gene encodes CDR1 PRHDT and CDR2 FYEKMQ (reference sequence). RNA was extracted using the RNeasy kit, and roughly 0.5 to 1 ug of the RNA was reverse transcribed with random hexamers. TCR beta CDR3 regions were amplified with the immunoSEQ multiplex PCR assay covering 54 Vbeta and 13 Jbeta segments. PCR amplification bias was corrected by using a synthetic template baseline for primer optimization and computational correction. The paper's processing steps were these. Reads were annotated to V, D and J genes per IMGT and analyzed with immunoSEQ Analyzer, keeping only productive sequences. To calculate clonality, Shannon entropy was normalized by log2 of the number of productive unique sequences and then subtracted from one. For each patient and control, public and private clones were evaluated within the 100 most prevalent clones. Clones were defined as Susac-specific if absent from the healthy and MS cohorts, from 900 to 1,300 published viral clones and from other ImmuneACCESS disease sequences. Using fastp at Q25 and MiXCR, TCRdb reprocessed the public reads and kept productive beta chains. Rows merge per CDR3 protein into single entries with the most common DNA and genes. These V and J calls rely on TCRdb rather than the paper's analysis. The sample table shows around 200,000 distinct CDR3 sequences, and 95% are seen once. Around 0.15% of the sample is taken by the ten largest.

With respect to this clonotype: What antigen it recognizes has not been identified. There are no base qualities to consult, and no much larger clone falls within one base.

Peripheral blood CD8+ and CD4+ T cells from healthy donors, Susac syndrome patients and multiple sclerosis patients were profiled by high-throughput TCR beta sequencing. The Susac syndrome patients fulfilled recently defined diagnostic criteria for definite or probable disease. Bulk CD8+ and CD4+ T cells were purified by magnetic negative isolation, whereas CD8+ TEMRA cells were enriched by FACS. Blood was collected in EDTA tubes and processed within 24 hours, with PBMCs isolated through density gradient centrifugation. PBMCs destined for TCR sequencing were cryopreserved in liquid nitrogen and later thawed in a 37 °C water bath. A purity of at least 90% was achieved for sorted or isolated CD4+, CD8+ and CD8+ TEMRA cells.

This receptor chain uses TRBV13 and TRBJ2-5; the D call could be TRBD1 or TRBD2, with each sharing 5 bases. The clonotype originates from a human donor with Susac syndrome. The sequenced sample consisted of CD8+ T cells from PBMCs. The CDR3 protein: CASSGGSETQYF. The nucleotide sequence reads TGTGCCAGCAGCGGGGGTTCGGAGACCCAGTACTTC.